This entry lists 26 T cell receptor beta chains sequenced from one sample in a study of regulatory T cells in long-lasting Graves disease (dated by TCRdb to the early 2020s). The library was obtained by multiplex PCR. Reads for this sample came from an Illumina HiSeq 4000. TCR beta libraries were built with iRepertoire HTBI primers and Arm-PCR amplification of CDR3 regions. TCRdb reworked the public reads: Q25 trimming with fastp, MiXCR clone assembly, productive beta chains retained. CDR3 protein sequences are deduplicated, and each keeps its most common genes and DNA. This sample lists 400,000 to 500,000 distinct CDR3 sequences; approximately 16% were detected once. The top ten clones comprise around 10% of the sample. Taken with the paper, the label for time point translates to: newly diagnosed GD, antithyroid drugs for less than 3 months. RNA was extracted from PBMCs in TRIzol for both TCR sequencing and RNA sequencing.

This same sample was also taken into another study, of T cells in Graves' hyperthyroidism and ophthalmopathy.

The source was peripheral blood mononuclear cells (PBMCs), collected at new diagnosis, from a patient treated with antithyroid drugs. The receptors come from a woman in her 30s with Graves disease. Donor details come from another sample of the same person, matched by shared clones.

This clonotype was seen repeatedly, ten times or more. The rearrangement links TRBV11-1 to TRBJ1-1, with 7 bases identical to TRBD1. V was clipped by 5 bases and J by 4 bases; unmatched bases: 7. Germline V lookup: CDR1 SGHAT, CDR2 FQDESV (reference sequence). This CDR3 spans 14 amino acids. The CDR3 protein is CASSQNRGFTEAFF. DNA for the CDR3: TGTGCCAGCAGCCAGAACAGGGGTTTCACTGAAGCTTTCTTT.

On this clonotype itself: At one end the junction does not follow the germline gene, possibly because of a read error. The chain couples TRBV12-3 or TRBV12-4 to TRBJ2-4, with 10 bases matching TRBD2. The length of the CDR3 is 14 residues. CDR3 protein: CAGSTSGNRNIQYF. The CDR3 DNA sequence: TGTGCCGGCAGCACTAGCGGGAACCGGAACATTCAGTACTTC.

The chain couples TRBV19 to TRBJ2-1; 9 bases map to TRBD2. Trimming took 6 bases from V and 4 from J; bases not matched to a gene: 4. This CDR3 contains 14 residues. The germline CDR1 and CDR2 sequences are LNHDA and SQIVND (reference sequence). The DNA for the CDR3 is TGTGCCAGTAGGCGGACTAGCGATTACAATGAGCAGTTCTTC. Its protein is CASRRTSDYNEQFF.

This clonotype appeared many times. The rearrangement uses TRBV11-3 and TRBJ2-3; D is perhaps TRBD1 or TRBD2 (5 bases each). This CDR3 region has 14 residues. V was pared by 4 bases and J by 2 bases, with 10 bases between. Germline V gene data show CDR1 as SGHNT and CDR2 as YENEEA. The DNA of the CDR3 is TGTGCCAGCAGCTCCCGGGACGACACAGATACGCAGTATTTT. It translates to CASSSRDDTDTQYF.

This clonotype was observed at least ten times. The chain has TRBV28 and TRBJ2-1, with 12 bases matching TRBD1. V dropped 7 bases and J dropped 9; count of bases not matched to a gene: 7. Germline V gives CDR1 MDHEN, CDR2 SYDVKM. There are 14 residues in the CDR3. The CDR3 coding sequence is TGTGCCAGCAACGCGGGACAGGGGGCATTTGAGCAGTTCTTC. Its translation: CASNAGQGAFEQFF. The full variable domain, with the rest looked up from reference TRBV28 and TRBJ2-1, is DVKVTQSSRYLVKRTGEKVFLECVQDMDHENMFWYRQDPGLGLRLIYFSYDVKMKEKGDIPEGYSVSREKKERFSLILESASTNQTSMYLCASNAGQGAFEQFFGPGTRLTVL.

Ten or more counts support this clonotype. J is TRBJ2-1 and V is TRBV11-2; TRBD2 aligns across 8 bases. Losses at the gene ends were 4 bases for V and 2 bases for J; bases not matched to a gene: 13. This CDR3 spans 18 amino acids. Per the germline V gene, CDR1 is SGHAT and CDR2 is FQNNGV. CDR3 loop: CASSSVAGPLKTYNEQFF. The CDR3, as DNA: TGTGCCAGCAGCTCAGTAGCGGGACCCTTGAAAACCTACAATGAGCAGTTCTTC.

This clonotype has a count of ten or more. The chain joins TRBV27 to TRBJ1-2, with no clear D. Trimming pared 8 bases from V and 0 bases from J, leaving 4 bases between. Germline lookup yields CDR1 MNHEY and CDR2 SMNVEV (reference sequence). This CDR3 comprises 11 residues. The CDR3 DNA reads TGTGCCAGCGGGGCTAACTATGGCTACACCTTC. Its protein is CASGANYGYTF.

This clonotype was observed a handful of times. The rearrangement links TRBV10-2 to TRBJ1-4; D is undetermined. CDR3 size: 14 residues. CDR1 and CDR2 from the germline V gene are WSHSY and SAAADI. The V end lost 0 bases, the J end lost 11 bases, and 13 bases lay between the germline ends. The CDR3 region is CASSESAAIGKLFF. The DNA for the CDR3 is TGCGCCAGCAGTGAGTCAGCAGCAATCGGGAAACTGTTTTTT.

Concerning this clonotype itself: At one end, the junction sequence differs from germline, possibly due to a read error. V is TRBV6-1 and J is TRBJ1-6; D perhaps matches TRBD1 (6 bases). The CDR3 consists of 15 residues. CDR1 MNHNS and CDR2 SASEGT come from the germline V gene. The CDR3 spells CASNLGGGAYSLLHF. The CDR3 DNA sequence: TGTGCCAGCAATCTCGGGGGGGGCGCTTATTCACTCCTCCACTTT.

The chain is built from TRBV19 and TRBJ2-4; tentatively, D is TRBD1 or TRBD2 (5 bases each). Between the trimmed V and J ends, which lost 3 bases and 4 bases, there was a span of 7 bases. The CDR3 runs to 13 residues. Germline V gene lookup returns CDR1 LNHDA and CDR2 SQIVND (reference sequence). The DNA for the CDR3 is TGTGCCAGTAGTATGGGACGGAAAAACATTCAGTACTTC. Protein sequence: CASSMGRKNIQYF.

This clonotype was picked up many times. The chain uses TRBV20-1 and TRBJ2-7, with D hard to call. The CDR3 has 11 amino acids. Trimming removed 6 bases at V and 3 bases at J, with 9 bases between. The germline V gene has CDR1 DFQATT and CDR2 SNEGSKA (reference sequence). DNA of the CDR3: TGCAGTGCCACCACCTACTACGAGCAGTACTTC. Protein sequence: CSATTYYEQYF.

This clonotype showed up just once. Since a much larger clone is just one base distant, this may be a read error. J is TRBJ1-4 and V is TRBV20-1; D is unclear. From germline, CDR1 is DFQATT and CDR2 SNEGSKA (reference sequence). V lost 6 bases and J lost 7, with 9 bases in between. The CDR3 runs to 11 residues. The CDR3 loop is CSAFRAEKLFF. DNA of the CDR3: TGCAGTGCATTCCGCGCTGAAAAACTGTTTTTT.

This clonotype was seen at least ten times. The chain is built from TRBV18 and TRBJ2-7; D tentatively fits TRBD1 or TRBD2 (6 bases each). The CDR3 loop spans 14 amino acids. Germline-derived CDR1 and CDR2 are KGHSH and LQKENI. Trimming shortened V by 1 base and J by 6 bases, and 13 bases separated the two germline ends. CDR3 in amino acids: CASSPQGGSTEQYF. The CDR3, as DNA: TGTGCCAGCTCACCACAGGGGGGAAGCACCGAGCAGTACTTC.

With respect to this clonotype: Possible read error: a much larger clone is one base away. This chain's CDR3 is CASSLGLEDERFF. In nucleotides, the CDR3 is TGTGCCAGCAGTTTAGGGCTAGAAGATGAGCGGTTCTTC. This sequence joins TRBV12-3 or TRBV12-4 and TRBJ2-1, with unresolved D. This CDR3 comprises 13 residues.

This clonotype occurred many times. The chain is built from TRBV24-1 and TRBJ2-1, with a weak D call TRBD1 (5 bases). Trimming took 4 bases from V and 2 from J, leaving 14 bases between them. The CDR3 sequence is 16 residues long. Germline V gives CDR1 KGHDR, CDR2 SFDVKD. The CDR3 coding sequence is TGTGCCACCAGTGACCCCACAGGAGATGCCTACAATGAGCAGTTCTTC. Translation gives CATSDPTGDAYNEQFF.

This clonotype was counted many times. The chain joins TRBV30 to TRBJ1-2, with D possibly TRBD1 on 5 matching bases. CDR3 length equals 12 residues. In germline, CDR1 is GTSNPN, CDR2 SVGIG (reference sequence). Between the trimmed V and J ends, which lost 8 bases and 8 bases, there was a span of 18 bases. The CDR3 DNA reads TGTGCCAAAACCGGGACTCCGGGGGGCTACACCTTC. It yields the protein CAKTGTPGGYTF.

To note about this clonotype: This sequence may be a read error, since a much larger clone differs from it by one base. The chain is built from TRBV6-2 or TRBV6-3 and TRBJ2-3; 13 bases match TRBD2. The trim removed 6 bases at V and 7 bases at J, leaving 16 bases unmatched. This CDR3 spans 18 amino acids. The V gene's germline CDR1 is MNHEY and CDR2 SVGEGT. CDR3 sequence (DNA): TGTGCCAGCAGCCACGACAGGGGAGCGACTAGCGGGAGGAATACGCAGTATTTT. It is translated as CASSHDRGATSGRNTQYF.

The rearrangement links TRBV28 to TRBJ2-5; 8 bases match TRBD1. Germline lookup yields CDR1 MDHEN and CDR2 SYDVKM. The CDR3 consists of 13 residues. The ends lost 10 bases at V and 2 bases at J; junction bases unmatched: 6. CDR3 sequence: CATATGAQETQYF. CDR3 DNA sequence: TGTGCCACCGCGACAGGGGCGCAAGAGACCCAGTACTTC. The full variable domain, with the rest looked up from reference TRBV28 and TRBJ2-5, is DVKVTQSSRYLVKRTGEKVFLECVQDMDHENMFWYRQDPGLGLRLIYFSYDVKMKEKGDIPEGYSVSREKKERFSLILESASTNQTSMYLCATATGAQETQYFGPGTRLLVL.

Points on this clonotype: A single base separates this from a much larger clone, so it may be a read error. The chain recombines TRBV10-1 with TRBJ2-1; D call uncertain. This CDR3 is 15 amino acids long. Trimming removed 3 bases from V and 8 bases from J, with 17 bases in between. The germline V gene encodes CDR1 WNHNN and CDR2 SYGVQD (reference sequence). The chain's CDR3 is CASSEMESRFDEQFF. The CDR3 nucleotides read TGCGCCAGCAGTGAAATGGAGAGTCGGTTCGATGAGCAGTTCTTC.

Turning to this clonotype: One base away lies a much larger clone, so this may be a sequencing read error. The gene calls are TRBV29-1 and TRBJ2-1; 10 bases are shared with TRBD2. J was trimmed by 1 base and V by 0 bases; bases with no gene match: 6. The CDR3 has 17 amino acids. The V gene's germline CDR1 is SQVTM and CDR2 ANQGSEA. The CDR3 here is CSVEEASGRESYNEQFF. CDR3 coding DNA: TGCAGCGTTGAAGAGGCTAGCGGGAGAGAGTCCTACAATGAGCAGTTCTTC.

Details on this clonotype: A read error is likely here: a far larger clone is one base away. The CDR3 reads CASSEGGGAYNEQYF. DNA for the CDR3: TGTGCCAGCAGTGAAGGTGGCGGGGCCTACAATGAGCAGTACTTC. This rearrangement joins TRBV2 to TRBJ2-7, with D perhaps matching TRBD2 (6 bases). CDR1 and CDR2 from the germline V gene are SNHLY and FYNNEI. CDR3 length equals 15 residues. Trimming took 1 base from V and 7 from J, leaving 17 bases between them.

This clonotype showed up many times. This chain connects TRBV27 to TRBJ2-3; D ambiguous. V lost 3 bases and J 7 bases, leaving 5 bases between the germline ends. CDR3 length equals 11 residues. CDR1 is MNHEY, CDR2 SMNVEV, per germline (reference sequence). The DNA for the CDR3 is TGTGCCAGCAGTTTTCGGTATACGCAGTATTTT. It is translated as CASSFRYTQYF.

This clonotype was seen repeatedly, ten times or more. This chain connects TRBV20-1 to TRBJ2-1; D may be TRBD2 (6 bases). Trimming cost V 5 bases and J 1 base, with 15 bases left between them. The CDR3 consists of 15 residues. Germline V gene lookup returns CDR1 DFQATT and CDR2 SNEGSKA (reference sequence). This CDR3 reads CSAESGVGSYNEQFF. CDR3 coding DNA: TGCAGTGCTGAATCGGGAGTAGGGTCCTACAATGAGCAGTTCTTC.

This clonotype was seen only a few times. The chain recombines TRBV9 with TRBJ2-5, with unresolved D. The CDR3 length is 16 residues. Per germline, CDR1 SGDLS and CDR2 YYNGEE. V was cut by 0 bases and J by 5 bases, with 17 bases left in between. This CDR3 is CASSVVPTPPRETQYF. The CDR3 bases are TGTGCCAGCAGCGTAGTCCCCACCCCCCCCCGGGAGACCCAGTACTTC.

The rearrangement joins TRBV29-1 to TRBJ2-7; no reliable D call. This CDR3 region has 12 residues. In germline, CDR1 is SQVTM, CDR2 ANQGSEA. V was pared by 6 bases and J by 5 bases, with 14 bases between. The CDR3 DNA sequence: TGCAGCGTGGAGACACTTGCCGACGAGCAGTACTTC. Protein: CSVETLADEQYF.

This clonotype was seen at least ten times. The genes are TRBV12-3 or TRBV12-4 and TRBJ2-3; TRBD2 agrees at 8 bases. The length of the CDR3 is 18 residues. J gave up 4 bases and V 7 bases, and 19 bases lay outside the gene matches. DNA of the CDR3: TGTGCCAGCACCCCGATTGACGGGAGGGCCTCAAAGGCAGATACGCAGTATTTT. Its protein is CASTPIDGRASKADTQYF.